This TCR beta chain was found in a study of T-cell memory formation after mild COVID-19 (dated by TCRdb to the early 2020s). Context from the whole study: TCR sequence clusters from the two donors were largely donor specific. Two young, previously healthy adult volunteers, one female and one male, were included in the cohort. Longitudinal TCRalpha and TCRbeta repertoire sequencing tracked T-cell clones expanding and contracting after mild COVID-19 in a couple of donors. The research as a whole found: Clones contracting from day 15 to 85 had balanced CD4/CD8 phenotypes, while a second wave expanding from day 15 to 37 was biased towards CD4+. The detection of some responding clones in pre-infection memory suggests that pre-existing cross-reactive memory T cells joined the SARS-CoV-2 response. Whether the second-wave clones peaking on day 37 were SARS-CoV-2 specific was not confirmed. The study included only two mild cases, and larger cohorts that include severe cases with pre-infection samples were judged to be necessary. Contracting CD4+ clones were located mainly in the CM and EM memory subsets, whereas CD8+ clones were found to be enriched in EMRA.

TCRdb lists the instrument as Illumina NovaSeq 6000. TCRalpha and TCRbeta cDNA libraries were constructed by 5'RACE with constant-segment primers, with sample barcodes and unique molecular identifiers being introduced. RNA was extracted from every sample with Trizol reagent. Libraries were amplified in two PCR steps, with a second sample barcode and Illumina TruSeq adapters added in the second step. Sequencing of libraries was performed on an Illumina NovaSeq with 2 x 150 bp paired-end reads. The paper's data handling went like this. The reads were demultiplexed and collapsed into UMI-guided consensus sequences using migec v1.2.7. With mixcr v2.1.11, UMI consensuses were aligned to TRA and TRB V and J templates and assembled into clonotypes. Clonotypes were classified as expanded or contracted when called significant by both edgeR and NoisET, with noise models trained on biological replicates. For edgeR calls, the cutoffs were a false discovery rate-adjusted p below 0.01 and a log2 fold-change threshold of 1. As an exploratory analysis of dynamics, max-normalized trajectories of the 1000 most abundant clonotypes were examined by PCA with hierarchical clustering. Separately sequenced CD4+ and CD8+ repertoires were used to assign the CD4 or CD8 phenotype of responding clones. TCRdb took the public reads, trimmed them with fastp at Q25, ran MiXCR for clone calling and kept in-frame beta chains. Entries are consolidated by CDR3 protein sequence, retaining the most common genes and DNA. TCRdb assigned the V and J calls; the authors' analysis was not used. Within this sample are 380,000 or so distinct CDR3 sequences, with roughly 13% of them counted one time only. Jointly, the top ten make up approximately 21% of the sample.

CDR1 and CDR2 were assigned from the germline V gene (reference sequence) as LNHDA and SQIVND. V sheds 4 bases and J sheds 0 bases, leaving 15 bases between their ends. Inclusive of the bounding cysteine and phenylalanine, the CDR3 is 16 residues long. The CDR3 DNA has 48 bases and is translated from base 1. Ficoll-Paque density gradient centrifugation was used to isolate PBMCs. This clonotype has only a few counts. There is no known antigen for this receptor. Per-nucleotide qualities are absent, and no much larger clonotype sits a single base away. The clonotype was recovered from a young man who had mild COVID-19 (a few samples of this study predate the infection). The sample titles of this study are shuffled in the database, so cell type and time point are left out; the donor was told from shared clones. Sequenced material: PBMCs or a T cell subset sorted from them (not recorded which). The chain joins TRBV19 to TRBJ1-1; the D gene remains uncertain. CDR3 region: CASSSPGRTLNTEAFF. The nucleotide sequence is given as TGTGCCAGTAGTAGCCCCGGGCGGACCTTGAACACTGAAGCTTTCTTT.